The clone carrying this TCR beta chain was counted only a few times. Its antigen remains unknown. These data come from a study of T cells in Graves' hyperthyroidism and ophthalmopathy. Study observations and caveats: Ophthalmopathy stood apart from stable hyperthyroidism in a 13 V-J model. Median prediction lead before ophthalmopathy onset was about 6.5 months with the model. In blood, most of the thyroid clonotypes expanded above 0.001 were also present.

Amplified TCR beta CDR3 regions came from RNA transcripts. HTBI primers were used for first-round RT-PCR of the TCR CDR3. TCRdb re-analysed the multiplex PCR reads in MiXCR, keeping a single row per CDR3 protein. Of about 350,000 distinct CDR3 sequences listed, about a sixth are singletons. Trimming took 6 bases from V and 2 from J, leaving 19 bases between them. The CDR3 covers 16 residues. The germline V gene encodes CDR1 MGHRA and CDR2 YSYEKL. Sequenced: blood. The gene calls are TRBV4-1 and TRBJ1-2, with D uncertain. The clonotype originates from a woman in her twenties or thirties with Graves' hyperthyroidism that later progressed to Graves' ophthalmopathy. The CDR3, as DNA: TGCGCCAGCAGACCTATTACCCGAGACGGGAACTATGGCTACACCTTC. The encoded protein is CASRPITRDGNYGYTF.